This entry is about one TCR beta chain. No antigen is known for it. The sample originates from a study of vaccination effects on CD4 cells after COVID-19. Study as a whole: Once vaccinated, a few convalescent patients were sampled both early and late afterward.

Germline CDR1 is SNHLY and CDR2 is FYNNEI. Germline trimming cut 6 bases from V and 5 bases from J; bases unmatched to any gene: 15. The CDR3 spans 17 residues. At the end of about ten days of culture, CD4+ T cells were isolated. The individual was infected with SARS-CoV-2 between March and December 2020, as confirmed by PCR. All participants had two doses of either the BNT162b2 or mRNA-1273 vaccine. The protocol was immunoSEQ multiplex PCR, while the TCRdb copy is restricted to in-frame clones and leaves out a portion. The sample holds 40,000 to 45,000 clones, 76% seen once. This sequence was found in a human donor who had a prior SARS-CoV-2 infection. The rearrangement uses TRBV2 and TRBJ2-5, with 10 bases lining up with TRBD2. The sample here was CD4+ T cells from PBMCs cultured without peptide, taken after COVID-19 vaccination. The CDR3 coding sequence is TGTGCCAGCAGGCGGAGTAGCGGGGGGCACGAGGAGGAGACCCAGTACTTC. It codes for CASRRSSGGHEEETQYF.